Detailed here is one T cell receptor beta chain. Its antigen is not identified. Donors were drawn from the approximately 120-subject validation cohort, separate from the 666-subject first cohort. The CDR3 is 16 amino acids. The J segment lost 3 bases and the V segment lost 1 base, leaving 9 bases of the junction unmatched. In germline, CDR1 is SGHTA, CDR2 FQGNSA. Assay: immunoSEQ multiplex PCR; the TCRdb copy retains only in-frame clones and omits some. Of 140,000 to 150,000 clones listed, approximately 94% are singletons. This entry belongs to a study of cytomegalovirus exposure and HLA in healthy donors. Study-wide results and caveats: The dataset shows that most TCR sequences were rare, while some public TCRs occurred in many donors. CMV antigen specificity was confirmed in vitro for a few CMV-associated chains. Investigators reported some 150 TCR beta chains as tied to cytomegalovirus.

V gene TRBV7-2 combines with J gene TRBJ2-7, with 7 nucleotides matching TRBD1. The source is a man between 18 and 35 years old in good health and CMV-seropositive. The sample comprised PBMCs. The CDR3 DNA follows: TGTGCCAGCAGCTTAGTGAGTGGACAGGTCAACTACGAGCAGTACTTC. Amino acid sequence: CASSLVSGQVNYEQYF.